Sequencing of this T cell receptor (beta chain) was carried out in a study of T cell responses to AZD1222 COVID-19 vaccine. Profiling relied on immunoSEQ multiplex PCR, and the TCRdb table lists in-frame clones only, not all of them. Of roughly 100,000 clones in the sample, 91% were seen once. Germline CDR1 SEHNR, CDR2 FQNEAQ (reference sequence). The V gene lost 4 bases and the J gene lost 0 bases, with 16 bases spanning the gap. The CDR3 is made up of 17 amino acids. This specimen consisted of peripheral blood, obtained on day 0 of AZD1222 vaccination. The receptor comes from an adult in good health. The gene calls are TRBV7-9 and TRBJ1-3, with a tentative D call TRBD1 (5 bases). CDR3 DNA: TGTGCCAGCAGCTCGGAACGCAGGGACCTCTCTGGAAACACCATATATTTT. Residues: CASSSERRDLSGNTIYF.